This T cell receptor (beta chain) was recovered during a study of long-term antiretroviral therapy in people with HIV. Findings and caveats of the study: There were no data on ART adherence, viral resistance or therapy changes, a gap that limits inferences about post-ART repertoire changes. Diversity rose after ART but stayed below transplant donor controls.

The CDR3 length is 10 residues. Germline lookup yields CDR1 SGHTA and CDR2 FQGNSA. V was clipped by 10 bases and J by 8 bases, with 11 bases between them. This clone was seen more than once but under ten times. Its antigen is unidentified. It was version v3.0 of the immunoSEQ assay that was run at survey level. This table comes from immunoSEQ multiplex PCR, and its TCRdb copy is limited to in-frame clones, with some not included. The sample has over 30,000 clones, 85% to 90% seen once. A minimum of one pre-ART and two post-ART PBMC samples existed for each donor. This chain uses TRBV7-2 with TRBJ1-1; D call uncertain. This specimen was unsorted PBMCs, taken 3.1 years after starting antiretroviral therapy. The TCR sequence derives from a woman in her forties or fifties with HIV. The CDR3 loop reads CAILLGEAFF. CDR3 nucleotides: TGTGCCATCTTGTTGGGGGAAGCTTTCTTT. Full variable domain (missing parts from reference TRBV7-2 and TRBJ1-1): GAGVSQSPSNKVTEKGKDVELRCDPISGHTALYWYRQSLGQGLEFLIYFQGNSAPDKSGLPSDRFSAERTGGSVSTLTIQRTQQEDSAVYLCAILLGEAFFGQGTRLTVV.